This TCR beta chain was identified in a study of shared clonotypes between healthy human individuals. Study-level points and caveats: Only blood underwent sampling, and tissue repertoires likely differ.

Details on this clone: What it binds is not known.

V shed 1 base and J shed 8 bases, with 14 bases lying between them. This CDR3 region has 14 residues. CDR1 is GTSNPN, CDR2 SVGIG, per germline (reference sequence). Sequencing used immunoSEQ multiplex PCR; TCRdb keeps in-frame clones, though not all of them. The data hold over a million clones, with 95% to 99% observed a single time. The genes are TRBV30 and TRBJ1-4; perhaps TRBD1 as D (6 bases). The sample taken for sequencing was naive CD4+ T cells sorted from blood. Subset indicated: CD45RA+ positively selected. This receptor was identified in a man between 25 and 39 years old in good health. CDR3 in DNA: TGTGCCTGGAGTGCCAACTCAGGGGAAGAAAAACTGTTTTTT. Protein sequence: CAWSANSGEEKLFF.